This TCR beta chain was observed in a study of control samples from healthy donors and cancer patients. This clone has just one count. This CDR3 contains 16 residues. Measured with immunoSEQ multiplex PCR; TCRdb has only the in-frame clones, and not every one. The sample lists 150,000 to 200,000 clones, approximately 94% occurring once. The rearrangement uses TRBV1 and TRBJ1-5; TRBD1 was called by the table and not checked on the DNA. TRBV1 is termed a pseudogene. The TCR sequence derives from a woman under 30 in good health. Sequenced sample: blood. The DNA of the CDR3 is TGCACCAGCAGCCAAGACCCGGACAGGGTTTTTCAGCCCCAGCATTTT. Its protein is CTSSQDPDRVFQPQHF.